The 18 T cell receptor beta chains below come from one sample, sequenced in a study of identical twins. TCRdb reprocessed the 5' RACE reads with MiXCR, giving one entry per CDR3 protein. The repertoire holds approximately 250,000 distinct CDR3 sequences, with 6.5% as singletons. These data were also filed under a second study, of T cells expressing NK-cell markers.

The specimen was CD8+ T cells sorted from blood. These receptors were taken from a woman aged 18 to 35 in good health.

This clonotype has just a few counts. The V and J genes are TRBV30 and TRBJ1-1; TRBD1 might be the D (5 bases). The germline V gene has CDR1 GTSNPN and CDR2 SVGIG (reference sequence). The CDR3 totals 13 residues. Trimming left V 0 bases short and J 5 bases short, with 10 bases between. CDR3 sequence (DNA): TGTGCCTGGAGTGTCCGGGGCGCGACTGAAGCTTTCTTT. It encodes CAWSVRGATEAFF.

The gene calls are TRBV6-5 and TRBJ2-1; D gene unclear. Trimming removed 2 bases at V and 3 bases at J, with 5 bases between. This CDR3 has 13 residues. Germline values: CDR1 MNHEY, CDR2 SVGAGI. This CDR3 is CASSYGGYNEQFF. CDR3 DNA: TGTGCCAGCAGTTACGGTGGCTACAATGAGCAGTTCTTC.

The rearrangement links TRBV9 to TRBJ2-7; the D is unclear. This CDR3 contains 14 residues. Trimming shortened V by 3 bases and J by 12 bases, and 22 bases separated the two germline ends. Germline V gene data show CDR1 as SGDLS and CDR2 as YYNGEE. The CDR3 loop is CASSAQTRPEWLYF. In DNA, the CDR3 is TGTGCCAGCAGCGCACAGACTCGGCCGGAGTGGTTGTACTTC.

This clonotype was recorded many times. The chain uses TRBV25-1 and TRBJ1-5, with TRBD1 as a possible D gene (6 bases). Germline CDR1 and CDR2: MGHDK and SYGVNS. There are 14 residues in the CDR3. V was shortened by 8 bases and J by 3 bases, with 14 bases between the two germline ends. CDR3 nucleotides: TGTGCCAGCGAAGGAGGGGGTACCAATCAGCCCCAGCATTTT. Its protein product is CASEGGGTNQPQHF. Full variable domain (outside the CDR3, taken from reference TRBV25-1 and TRBJ1-5): EADIYQTPRYLVIGTGKKITLECSQTMGHDKMYWYQQDPGMELHLIHYSYGVNSTEKGDLSSESTVSRIRTEHFPLTLESARPSHTSQYLCASEGGGTNQPQHFGDGTRLSIL.

This chain connects TRBV6-1 to TRBJ1-1; D is unresolved. There are 16 residues in the CDR3. Per germline, CDR1 MNHNS and CDR2 SASEGT. V was shortened by 6 bases and J by 11 bases, with 28 bases between the two germline ends. This CDR3 is CASRARLGGVLVAAFF. CDR3 nucleotides: TGTGCCAGCAGGGCCCGCCTGGGTGGGGTGTTGGTCGCGGCTTTCTTT.

This clonotype has only a few counts. The rearrangement links TRBV7-8 to TRBJ2-2; no firm D call. CDR3 size: 14 residues. CDR1 and CDR2 (germline): SGHVS, FQNEAQ. The germline V and J ends were trimmed by 0 bases and 6 bases, with 8 bases remaining between them. The CDR3 sequence is CASSLAAGSGELFF. CDR3 in DNA: TGTGCCAGCAGCTTAGCGGCCGGGTCCGGGGAGCTGTTTTTT. Full variable domain (remainder filled in from reference TRBV7-8 and TRBJ2-2): GAGVSQSPRYKVAKRGQDVALRCDPISGHVSLFWYQQALGQGPEFLTYFQNEAQLDKSGLPSDRFFAERPEGSVSTLKIQRTQQEDSAVYLCASSLAAGSGELFFGEGSRLTVL.

In its sample, this clonotype was seen many times. The rearrangement uses TRBV20-1 and TRBJ2-7; 13 bases agree with TRBD2. Trimming removed 5 bases from V and 2 bases from J; junction bases left unmatched: 3. Germline V gene sequence: CDR1 DFQATT, CDR2 SNEGSKA (reference sequence). The CDR3 runs 14 residues. The CDR3 DNA follows: TGCAGTGCTCGAGGACTAGCGGGGGCCTACGAGCAGTACTTC. This codes for CSARGLAGAYEQYF.

This clonotype was seen at least ten times. The rearrangement links TRBV7-9 to TRBJ2-1, with TRBD2 matching 10 bases. Germline V gene data show CDR1 as SEHNR and CDR2 as FQNEAQ (reference sequence). This CDR3 comprises 16 residues. V was clipped by 7 bases and J by 7 bases; unmatched bases: 13. This chain's CDR3 is CASNPPEREGLNEQFF. As DNA, the CDR3 is TGTGCCAGCAACCCCCCGGAGCGGGAGGGCCTTAATGAGCAGTTCTTC.

The V call is TRBV20-1, the J call TRBJ2-1; TRBD1 is a possible D gene (6 bases). Germline CDR1 DFQATT, CDR2 SNEGSKA (reference sequence). This CDR3 has 17 amino acids. With 0 bases removed from V and 9 bases from J, the gap between germline ends came to 24 bases. The CDR3 sequence is CSARDERRLGTWSEQFF. CDR3 DNA: TGCAGTGCTAGAGATGAAAGGAGGCTAGGGACATGGAGTGAGCAGTTCTTC.

This clonotype was counted at least ten times. This chain connects TRBV12-3 or TRBV12-4 to TRBJ2-7; tentatively, D is TRBD1 (6 bases). The CDR3 has 14 residues. Trimming left V 4 bases short and J 3 bases short, with 13 bases between. CDR3 in DNA: TGTGCCAGCAGTTGGGGACAAGAAGGCTACGAGCAGTACTTC. The encoded protein is CASSWGQEGYEQYF.

Note on this clonotype: A much larger clone differs by one base, so this may be a read error. The rearrangement uses TRBV10-1 and TRBJ2-3; 7 bases map to TRBD1. After removal of 3 bases from V and 5 bases from J, the junction contained 8 bases not matched to a gene. The germline CDR1 and CDR2 sequences are WNHNN and SYGVQD (reference sequence). CDR3 size: 15 residues. The CDR3, as DNA: TGCGCCAGCAGTGATGGGGACAGCCTAGGAGATACGCAGTATTTT. Protein: CASSDGDSLGDTQYF.

This clonotype was seen repeatedly, ten times or more. The rearrangement joins TRBV12-3 or TRBV12-4 to TRBJ2-1; D tentatively reads TRBD1 or TRBD2 (5 bases each). The V gene lost 4 bases and the J gene lost 3 bases, with 13 bases spanning the gap. CDR3 size: 15 residues. The CDR3 region is CASSSGAWVYNEQFF. CDR3 DNA sequence: TGTGCCAGCAGTTCCGGGGCTTGGGTCTACAATGAGCAGTTCTTC.

Only a few counts were recorded for this clonotype. The chain couples TRBV6-1 to TRBJ2-2; 10 bases are a match to TRBD2. The V gene's germline CDR1 is MNHNS and CDR2 SASEGT. The junction had 19 bases not matched to a gene; V was cut back by 8 bases and J by 4 bases. CDR3 length: 19 amino acids. The CDR3: CASAWRGAGGRLATGELFF. CDR3 sequence (DNA): TGTGCCAGCGCTTGGCGGGGAGCGGGAGGGCGTTTGGCCACCGGGGAGCTGTTTTTT.

CDR3: CSARVLGGGAYGYTF. In DNA, the CDR3 is TGCAGTGCTAGAGTACTGGGGGGCGGTGCGTATGGCTACACCTTC. This chain links TRBV20-1 with TRBJ1-2, with D possibly being TRBD1 (6 bases). Germline loops: CDR1 DFQATT, CDR2 SNEGSKA (reference sequence). This CDR3 has 15 amino acids. V was clipped by 1 base and J by 5 bases, with 17 bases between them.

This clonotype has a count of ten or more. The chain uses TRBV12-3 or TRBV12-4 and TRBJ2-1; 7 nucleotides align to TRBD2. The V gene end was trimmed by 3 bases and the J gene end by 10 bases; junction bases not matched to a gene: 3. The CDR3 contains 12 residues. The CDR3 DNA reads as TGTGCCAGCAGTTTGGGGGGGAGGGAGCAGTTCTTC. It encodes CASSLGGREQFF.

J is TRBJ2-5 and V is TRBV29-1, with a possible D match to TRBD1 (6 bases). The V gene lost 3 bases and the J gene lost 2 bases, with 13 bases spanning the gap. The CDR3 totals 14 residues. CDR1 and CDR2 from the germline V gene are SQVTM and ANQGSEA. CDR3 amino acids: CSVDIRGLQETQYF. The CDR3 region has the DNA TGCAGCGTTGACATTAGGGGGTTACAAGAGACCCAGTACTTC.

This clonotype was detected ten times or more. The V call is TRBV5-1, the J call TRBJ2-1; perhaps TRBD2 as D (5 bases). The CDR3 sequence is 15 residues long. V lost 0 bases, J lost 3 bases, and 10 bases lay in between. CDR1 and CDR2 from the germline V gene are SGHRS and YFSETQ. The DNA for the CDR3 is TGCGCCAGCAGCTTGGTTGAGACTAACTACAATGAGCAGTTCTTC. Translation: CASSLVETNYNEQFF.

This clonotype was picked up many times. V gene TRBV11-2 combines with J gene TRBJ2-1, with 11 nucleotides matching TRBD2. Germline V gene lookup returns CDR1 SGHAT and CDR2 FQNNGV. The length of the CDR3 is 17 residues. V shed 3 bases and J 7 bases; nucleotides not matched to a gene: 11. Here the CDR3 reads CASSFWPAGTSGNEQFF. The CDR3 nucleotides read TGTGCCAGCAGCTTTTGGCCTGCCGGGACTAGCGGAAATGAGCAGTTCTTC.